The present entry profiles one T cell receptor beta chain with its context. Its target is not known. Using a J-beta primer mix together with a sample-barcoded 5' primer, a second PCR was run for roughly 7 to 11 cycles. TCRdb passed the 5' RACE reads through MiXCR, listing each CDR3 protein once. The sample carries more than 650,000 distinct CDR3 sequences, 22% recorded once. These data belong to a study of blood T cells in healthy people across ages. This CDR3 has 17 amino acids. The V gene's germline CDR1 is DFQATT and CDR2 SNEGSKA (reference sequence). Losses at the gene ends were 0 bases for V and 0 bases for J; bases not matched to a gene: 6. Findings and caveats of the study: Expanded clonotype changes were possibly confounded by unknown donor CMV status. Per-million-T-cell TCR beta diversity fell roughly linearly with age. The percentage of naive T cells correlated strongly with TCR beta diversity.

The clonotype was recovered from a man in his sixties or seventies in good health. The genes are TRBV20-1 and TRBJ2-3; 10 positions agree with TRBD2. The sequenced material came from blood. This CDR3 reads CSARDLLAGVSTDTQYF. In nucleotides, the CDR3 is TGCAGTGCTAGAGATCTCCTAGCGGGAGTAAGCACAGATACGCAGTATTTT.